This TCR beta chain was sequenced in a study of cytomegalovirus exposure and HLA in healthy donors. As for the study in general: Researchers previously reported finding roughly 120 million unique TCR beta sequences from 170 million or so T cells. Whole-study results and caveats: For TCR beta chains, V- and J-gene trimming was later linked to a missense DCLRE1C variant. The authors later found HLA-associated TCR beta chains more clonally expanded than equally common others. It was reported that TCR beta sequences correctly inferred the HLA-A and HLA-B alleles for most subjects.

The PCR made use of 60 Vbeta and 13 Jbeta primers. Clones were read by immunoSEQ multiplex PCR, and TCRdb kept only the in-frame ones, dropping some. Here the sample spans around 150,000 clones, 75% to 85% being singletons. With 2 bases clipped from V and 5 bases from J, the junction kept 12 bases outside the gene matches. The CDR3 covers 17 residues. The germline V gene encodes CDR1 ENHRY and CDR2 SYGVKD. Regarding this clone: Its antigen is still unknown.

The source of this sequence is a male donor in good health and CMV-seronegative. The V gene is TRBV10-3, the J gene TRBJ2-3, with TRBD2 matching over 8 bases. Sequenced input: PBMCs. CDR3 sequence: CAISELLTGGEVDTQYF. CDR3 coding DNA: TGTGCCATCAGTGAGCTCCTAACGGGGGGGGAAGTAGATACGCAGTATTTT.